This T cell receptor (beta chain) came from a study of blood T cell repertoires in COVID-19. Study at large: COVID-19 samples collected from the United States, Italy and Spain covered acute and convalescent phases. T cells, B-cell-depleted T cells, or PBMCs supplied cDNA or gDNA.

J gave up 2 bases and V 6 bases, and 6 bases lay outside the gene matches. The V gene's germline CDR1 is SQVTM and CDR2 ANQGSEA. The length of the CDR3 is 14 residues. Here immunoSEQ multiplex PCR was the method, and the copy in TCRdb shows in-frame clones only, minus some. The sample contains some 100,000 clones, roughly nine tenths of which appear only once. This TCR was recovered from a man between 70 and 80 years old who had recovered from COVID-19. Input material: peripheral blood. The chain joins TRBV29-1 to TRBJ2-2, with TRBD1 identical over 7 bases. The CDR3 DNA sequence: TGCAGCGTGACCCGGGACAGAAACACCGGGGAGCTGTTTTTT. Its translation: CSVTRDRNTGELFF.